A selection of T cell receptor beta chains follows, all from one sample in a study of blood T cell repertoires in COVID-19. Profiled with immunoSEQ multiplex PCR; TCRdb holds only in-frame clones, not every one. The profile covers about 350,000 clones, with about 88% appearing a single time and 0.85% to 1.3% taken by the ten largest. Sequencing was carried out using PBMCs or T cells enriched from blood (not recorded which). The receptor set was obtained from a woman under 40 who had been exposed to COVID-19. Each CDR3 is given with its conserved first and last residue. D genes are given only for firm matches. A row's size may be missing; if present it is once, few, many or a size class.

size,D,J,V,CDR3,DNA
.,TRBD2,TRBJ2-1,TRBV5-8,CASSSTRTSGRALYNEQFF,TGTGCCAGCAGCTCTACCCGGACTAGCGGGAGGGCCCTCTACAATGAGCAGTTCTTC
.,TRBD1,TRBJ1-5,TRBV7-7,CASSPRTGGYDQPQHF,TGTGCCAGCAGCCCTCGGACAGGGGGCTACGATCAGCCCCAGCATTTT
.,TRBD1,TRBJ2-1,TRBV7-6,CASSLAQGGYNEQFF,TGTGCCAGCAGCTTAGCACAGGGGGGCTACAATGAGCAGTTCTTC
.,TRBD2,TRBJ2-5,TRBV3-1/TRBV3-2,CASSLGAGLQETQYF,TGTGCCAGCAGCCTTGGAGCGGGACTCCAAGAGACCCAGTACTTC
.,TRBD1,TRBJ1-5,TRBV6-5,CASRPGQGWQPQHF,TGTGCCAGCAGACCGGGACAGGGGTGGCAGCCCCAGCATTTT
.,TRBD1,TRBJ1-3,TRBV5-8,CASRVQGAAGNTIYF,TGTGCCAGCAGAGTACAGGGGGCAGCTGGAAACACCATATATTTT
.,.,TRBJ1-1,TRBV4-1,CASSHPVRSGTEAFF,TGCGCCAGCAGCCATCCCGTCAGGTCGGGAACTGAAGCTTTCTTT
.,.,TRBJ2-7,TRBV24-1,CATSDPQGFEQYF,TGTGCCACCAGTGACCCCCAGGGGTTCGAGCAGTACTTC
.,.,TRBJ1-2,TRBV6-5,CASNRQVPDYGYTF,TGTGCCAGCAACAGACAGGTTCCCGACTATGGCTACACCTTC
few,.,TRBJ1-1,TRBV19,CATKDRNEARGGERAFF,TGTGCCACCAAAGACCGTAATGAGGCTCGTGGGGGGGAGAGAGCTTTCTTT
.,.,TRBJ2-2,TRBV3-1/TRBV3-2,CASSLTEGPRELFF,TGTGCCAGCAGCCTAACTGAGGGCCCCCGGGAGCTGTTTTTT
.,.,TRBJ2-5,TRBV2,CASGGRTGGSGDQETQYF,TGTGCCAGCGGGGGCCGGACGGGGGGCAGCGGGGACCAAGAGACCCAGTACTTC
.,TRBD2,TRBJ2-7,TRBV5-1,CASRWTSGPYEQYF,TGCGCCAGCAGATGGACTAGCGGTCCCTACGAGCAGTACTTC
.,.,TRBJ2-7,TRBV10-2,CASSELFGGSYEQYF,TGCGCCAGCAGTGAGCTCTTTGGAGGGTCCTACGAGCAGTACTTC
.,.,TRBJ2-7,TRBV5-6,CASSLRTPSYEQYF,TGTGCCAGCAGCTTGAGGACACCTTCCTACGAGCAGTACTTC
.,TRBD2,TRBJ2-7,TRBV3-1/TRBV3-2,CASSQVPGGSYEQYF,TGTGCCAGCAGCCAAGTTCCGGGAGGCTCCTACGAGCAGTACTTC
.,.,TRBJ2-7,TRBV27,CASSSSGYEQYF,TGTGCCAGCAGTTCCTCAGGCTACGAGCAGTACTTC
.,.,TRBJ1-1,TRBV12-5,CASGLRVTGGTAEAFF,TGTGCTAGTGGTTTGCGGGTTACGGGGGGAACGGCTGAAGCTTTCTTT
.,TRBD1,TRBJ1-2,TRBV3-1/TRBV3-2,CASSQGQGRDYGYTF,TGTGCCAGCAGCCAAGGACAGGGAAGGGACTATGGCTACACCTTC
.,.,TRBJ2-7,TRBV5-6,CASSRDISHYEQYF,TGTGCCAGCAGCCGGGACATCTCTCACTACGAGCAGTACTTC
.,TRBD1,TRBJ1-1,TRBV9,CASSVSDRGLGEAFF,TGTGCCAGCAGCGTATCGGACAGGGGGCTCGGTGAAGCTTTCTTT
.,TRBD1,TRBJ1-1,TRBV11-1,CASSLEKTGMNTEAFF,TGTGCCAGCAGCTTAGAAAAGACAGGGATGAACACTGAAGCTTTCTTT
.,TRBD2,TRBJ2-5,TRBV27,CASSYSGREQETQYF,TGTGCCAGCAGTTATAGCGGGAGGGAACAAGAGACCCAGTACTTC
.,.,TRBJ2-7,TRBV25-1,CASRHPSSLDEQYF,TGTGCCAGCAGGCATCCCTCATCCCTAGATGAGCAGTACTTC
.,.,TRBJ1-6,TRBV18,CASSPDSSSYNSPLHF,TGTGCCAGCTCCCCGGACTCGAGCTCCTATAATTCACCCCTCCACTTT
.,TRBD1,TRBJ1-5,TRBV19,CASNDRGIQPQHF,TGTGCCAGTAATGACAGGGGAATTCAACCCCAGCATTTT
.,.,TRBJ2-3,TRBV7-3,CASSFLATDTQYF,TGTGCCAGCAGCTTCCTAGCGACAGATACGCAGTATTTT
few,TRBD2,TRBJ2-5,TRBV10-2,CASSLAGVDLETQYF,TGCGCCAGCAGTCTAGCGGGAGTCGATTTGGAGACCCAGTACTTC
.,TRBD1,TRBJ2-7,TRBV5-1,CASSPAGQGAYEQYF,TGCGCCAGCAGCCCCGCGGGCCAGGGGGCCTACGAGCAGTACTTC
once,.,TRBJ1-5,TRBV28,CASSSYQPQHF,TGTGCCAGCAGTTCCTACCAGCCCCAGCATTTT
.,.,TRBJ2-1,TRBV30,CAWRVGSWGDEQFF,TGTGCCTGGAGGGTGGGTTCGTGGGGCGATGAGCAGTTCTTC
.,TRBD1,TRBJ1-5,TRBV15,CATSRAGGSDQPQHF,TGTGCCACCAGCAGGGCAGGGGGCTCCGATCAGCCCCAGCATTTT
once,.,TRBJ1-2,TRBV6-1,CASSEGRGYGYTF,TGTGCCAGCAGTGAAGGCAGAGGATATGGCTACACCTTC
few,.,TRBJ2-1,TRBV5-1,CASSFTGPQTGEQFF,TGCGCCAGCAGCTTTACAGGACCGCAAACCGGTGAGCAGTTCTTC
.,.,TRBJ1-5,TRBV6-5,CASSYARDQPQHF,TGTGCCAGCAGTTACGCTCGGGATCAGCCCCAGCATTTT
few,.,TRBJ1-5,TRBV7-8,CASSRDSSLNQPQHF,TGTGCCAGCAGCCGAGACAGCTCCCTCAATCAGCCCCAGCATTTT
.,TRBD1,TRBJ2-3,TRBV11-2,CASSLIPGTGVSGADTQYF,TGTGCCAGCAGCTTAATCCCCGGGACAGGGGTATCAGGGGCAGATACGCAGTATTTT
.,TRBD2,TRBJ2-3,TRBV11-2,CASTQAGGVTDTQYF,TGTGCCAGCACCCAAGCGGGAGGTGTCACAGATACGCAGTATTTT
.,.,TRBJ1-5,TRBV7-8,CASSLGRGNQPQHF,TGTGCCAGCAGCTTAGGTCGAGGCAATCAGCCCCAGCATTTT
.,TRBD1,TRBJ2-7,TRBV25-1,CASSLGGQGSYEQYF,TGTGCCAGCAGTCTAGGCGGACAGGGGTCCTACGAGCAGTACTTC
.,TRBD2,TRBJ2-1,TRBV28,CASSLLAGGPDEQFF,TGTGCCAGCAGCCTACTAGCGGGAGGGCCGGATGAGCAGTTCTTC
.,.,TRBJ1-4,TRBV6-5,CASSYSRANSEKLFF,TGTGCCAGCAGTTACTCGAGAGCCAACAGTGAAAAACTGTTTTTT
.,.,TRBJ1-4,TRBV24-1,CATSDPFLATTNEKLFF,TGTGCCACCAGTGACCCCTTTCTGGCAACAACTAATGAAAAACTGTTTTTT
.,.,TRBJ1-6,TRBV28,CASSLTPYRVGYSYNSPLHF,TGTGCCAGCAGTTTAACCCCCTACAGGGTAGGGTACTCCTATAATTCACCCCTCCACTTT